Below, one T cell receptor (beta chain) is given with its context. A junction end diverges from the germline sequence, so it may reflect a read error. The record originates from a study of blood T cell repertoires in COVID-19. Measured with immunoSEQ multiplex PCR; TCRdb has only the in-frame clones, and not every one. In the table there are about 23,000 clones, around nine tenths of which are singletons. This CDR3 has 15 residues. Germline CDR1 and CDR2: GTSNPN and SVGIG (reference sequence). Material for sequencing was peripheral blood. The TCR comes from a human donor in a cohort sampled during active COVID-19. This chain links TRBV30 with TRBJ2-7; 7 bases are shared with TRBD2. The DNA of the CDR3 is TGTGCCTGGAGTCGGGAGGTAGCGGCCTCCCACGAGCAGTACTTC. As protein: CAWSREVAASHEQYF.